This T cell receptor beta chain was sequenced during a study of T cell repertoires in cytomegalovirus infection. Study-level information: Public TCR beta signatures marked donors with CMV infection and the matching HLA.

The CDR3 is made up of 14 amino acids. Trimming pared 3 bases from V and 0 bases from J, leaving 6 bases between. The germline V gene encodes CDR1 SGHDN and CDR2 FVKESK. TCRdb redid the calling of the reads with MiXCR, one entry per CDR3 protein. In the table there are almost 550,000 distinct CDR3 sequences, 15% to 20% of which are singletons. This clonotype came up many times. Its antigen is currently unknown. Study results and caveats: Carriers of CMV plus the relevant HLA were identified by cumulative public TCR beta family frequency.

Sequenced sample: CD8+ T cells from PBMCs. The chain recombines TRBV14 with TRBJ1-3; D is unclear. The receptor's source is a human donor in good health (CMV status not recorded). Some clones in this sample may be carry-over from other donors' samples. This chain's CDR3 is CASSQTSSGNTIYF. For the CDR3, the DNA is TGTGCCAGCAGCCAGACAAGCTCTGGAAACACCATATATTTT.